The 32 T cell receptor beta chains listed next were all sequenced from one sample in a study of shared clonotypes between healthy human individuals. Here immunoSEQ multiplex PCR was the method, and the copy in TCRdb shows in-frame clones only, minus some. The sample has nearly 1 million clones, around 80% seen once. The sample was memory CD4+ T cells sorted from blood. Subset indicated: CD45RA-negative fraction. The receptors shown here come from a man younger than 35 in good health.

J is TRBJ2-7 and V is TRBV6-1, with TRBD2 matching 12 bases. J gave up 9 bases and V 5 bases, and 8 bases lay outside the gene matches. The CDR3 extends over 14 amino acids. Germline V gene lookup returns CDR1 MNHNS and CDR2 SASEGT. CDR3 sequence: CASSTTGTSGLQYF. The CDR3 nucleotides read TGTGCCAGCAGTACTACCGGGACTAGCGGGTTGCAGTACTTC.

This clone was recorded a few times. The CDR3 sequence: CASRTGQGAEKLFF. In DNA form, the CDR3 reads TGTGCCAGCAGGACGGGACAGGGTGCTGAAAAACTGTTTTTT. The chain joins TRBV2 to TRBJ1-4; TRBD1 aligns across 9 bases. Germline CDR1 reads SNHLY; CDR2 reads FYNNEI. The CDR3 length is 14 residues. Losses at the gene ends were 6 bases for V and 7 bases for J; bases not matched to a gene: 6. The full variable domain, completed using reference TRBV2 and TRBJ1-4, is EPEVTQTPSHQVTQMGQEVILRCVPISNHLYFYWYRQILGQKVEFLVSFYNNEISEKSEIFDDQFSVERPDGSNFTLKIRSTKLEDSAMYFCASRTGQGAEKLFFGSGTQLSVL.

This chain joins TRBV11-2 and TRBJ1-6; D may be TRBD1 (5 bases). The CDR3 is 15 residues long. V was shortened by 6 bases and J by 0 bases, with 9 bases between the two germline ends. Germline V lookup: CDR1 SGHAT, CDR2 FQNNGV. The CDR3 region is CASRRQFSYNSPLHF. The CDR3 DNA sequence: TGTGCCAGCAGGCGACAGTTCTCCTATAATTCACCCCTCCACTTT. Combining the CDR3 with reference TRBV11-2 and TRBJ1-6 gives the whole variable domain EAGVAQSPRYKIIEKRQSVAFWCNPISGHATLYWYQQILGQGPKLLIQFQNNGVVDDSQLPKDRFSAERLKGVDSTLKIQPAKLEDSAVYLCASRRQFSYNSPLHFGNGTRLTVT.

The chain recombines TRBV6-6 with TRBJ2-3, with TRBD2 matching 9 bases. The CDR3 spans 16 residues. Germline trimming cut 3 bases from V and 2 bases from J; bases unmatched to any gene: 6. The germline CDR1 and CDR2 sequences are MNHNY and SVGAGI (reference sequence). Here the CDR3 DNA reads TGTGCCAGCAGTTATAGGGCTAGCGGGGTCACAGATACGCAGTATTTT. Translation: CASSYRASGVTDTQYF.

The table lists this clone with a few counts. V usage is TRBV4-2 and J usage is TRBJ1-2, with D perhaps TRBD1 (5 bases). There are 16 residues in the CDR3. Germline V CDR1 and CDR2: LGHNA, YNFKEQ. The V and J ends lost 1 base and 0 bases respectively, with 12 bases between them. DNA for the CDR3: TGTGCCAGCAGCCAAGTATTAGGGGCGGCTAACTATGGCTACACCTTC. Amino acids: CASSQVLGAANYGYTF.

The rearrangement uses TRBV7-3 and TRBJ2-2, with 10 bases aligning to TRBD1. Germline CDR1 SGHTA, CDR2 FQGTGA. The CDR3 totals 16 residues. Unmatched junction bases numbered 9, after V lost 5 bases and J lost 6 bases. The CDR3 nucleotides read TGTGCCAGCAGCCGCGACGGGACAGGGGTCGCCGGGGAGCTGTTTTTT. Protein product: CASSRDGTGVAGELFF.

The chain uses TRBV5-8 and TRBJ2-3; TRBD2 agrees at 9 bases. Unmatched junction bases numbered 4, after V lost 1 base and J lost 1 base. This CDR3 spans 16 amino acids. Germline-derived CDR1 and CDR2 are SGHTS and YDEGEE. In DNA form, the CDR3 reads TGTGCCAGCAGCTTGCGGCTAGCGGGACGCACAGATACGCAGTATTTT. Protein sequence: CASSLRLAGRTDTQYF.

V and J are TRBV6-6 and TRBJ1-5; 7 bases map to TRBD1. The CDR3 contains 16 residues. V gave up 2 bases and J gave up 1 base; unmatched junction bases: 5. CDR1 and CDR2 from the germline V gene are MNHNY and SVGAGI (reference sequence). The CDR3 bases are TGTGCCAGCAGTTACCTGGCAGGGGGAAGCAATCAGCCCCAGCATTTT. Protein sequence: CASSYLAGGSNQPQHF.

This chain connects TRBV5-1 to TRBJ1-2; 9 nucleotides line up with TRBD1. The CDR3 has 14 amino acids. The V and J ends lost 0 bases and 6 bases, in that order; junction bases with no gene match: 3. Germline V gene sequence: CDR1 SGHRS, CDR2 YFSETQ. The CDR3 sequence is CASSLDRGRDGYTF. In DNA form, the CDR3 reads TGCGCCAGCAGCTTGGACAGGGGGCGCGATGGCTACACCTTC. Complete variable domain (other parts from reference TRBV5-1 and TRBJ1-2): KAGVTQTPRYLIKTRGQQVTLSCSPISGHRSVSWYQQTPGQGLQFLFEYFSETQRNKGNFPGRFSGRQFSNSRSEMNVSTLELGDSALYLCASSLDRGRDGYTFGSGTRLTVV.

This chain's CDR3 is CASNRNGRENIQYF. The CDR3 DNA follows: TGTGCCAGCAACCGAAATGGCAGGGAAAACATTCAGTACTTC. The chain links TRBV9 to TRBJ2-4; D is possibly TRBD1 (5 bases). Germline V lookup: CDR1 SGDLS, CDR2 YYNGEE. V dropped 6 bases and J dropped 5 bases, with 15 bases sitting between them. The CDR3 is 14 residues long. Full variable domain (rest looked up from reference TRBV9 and TRBJ2-4): DSGVTQTPKHLITATGQRVTLRCSPRSGDLSVYWYQQSLDQGLQFLIQYYNGEERAKGNILERFSAQQFPDLHSELNLSSLELGDSALYFCASNRNGRENIQYFGAGTRLSVL.

The genes are TRBV7-8 and TRBJ2-3, with TRBD2 matching 8 bases. The CDR3 consists of 17 residues. J gave up 5 bases and V 4 bases, and 14 bases lay outside the gene matches. Germline V lookup: CDR1 SGHVS, CDR2 FQNEAQ. The CDR3 loop reads CASSSPWGAGDGDTQYF. The CDR3 DNA is TGTGCCAGCAGCTCGCCTTGGGGAGCGGGGGATGGAGATACGCAGTATTTT.

With regard to this clone: A far larger clone lies a single base away; this is likely a read error. The rearrangement uses TRBV28 and TRBJ1-2; tentatively, D is TRBD1 (6 bases). Germline values: CDR1 MDHEN, CDR2 SYDVKM. V lost 0 bases, J lost 0 bases, and 8 bases lay in between. The CDR3 is made up of 15 amino acids. The CDR3 DNA follows: TGTGCCAGCAGTTTATGGGGGGCCCCTAACTATGGCTACACCTTC. Protein product: CASSLWGAPNYGYTF.

For this clone: The same CDR3 arises from other DNA sequences in this sample as well. The rearrangement joins TRBV5-1 to TRBJ2-1; 10 nucleotides agree with TRBD1. The CDR3 is 15 amino acids. Germline CDR1 SGHRS, CDR2 YFSETQ. V gave up 3 bases and J gave up 2 bases; unmatched junction bases: 2. CDR3 coding DNA: TGCGCCAGCAGCTCAGGGACAGGGGCCTACAATGAGCAGTTCTTC. Translated: CASSSGTGAYNEQFF.

This chain uses TRBV21-1 with TRBJ2-2; no DNA check was done on the table's D call, TRBD2. TRBV21-1 is listed as a pseudogene. The CDR3 is 14 amino acids. The CDR3 loop reads CASSKEVATGELFF. CDR3 nucleotide sequence: TGTGCCAGCAGCAAAGAAGTAGCCACCGGGGAGCTGTTTTTT.

This rearrangement joins TRBV7-9 to TRBJ2-3; D uncertain. The CDR3 has 14 amino acids. Germline loops: CDR1 SEHNR, CDR2 FQNEAQ (reference sequence). V was clipped by 2 bases and J by 1 base, with 7 bases between them. Here the CDR3 DNA reads TGTGCCAGCAGCTTAATGGGTGGCACAGATACGCAGTATTTT. Protein product: CASSLMGGTDTQYF.

This sequence joins TRBV4-3 and TRBJ2-7, with TRBD2 matching 12 bases. In germline, CDR1 is LGHNA, CDR2 YSLEER. J was trimmed by 7 bases and V by 2 bases; bases with no gene match: 6. CDR3 size: 15 residues. CDR3 loop: CASSQSASGRVEQYF. In nucleotides, the CDR3 is TGCGCCAGCAGCCAAAGCGCTAGCGGGAGGGTTGAGCAGTACTTC.

This clone occurred once. The chain is built from TRBV5-1 and TRBJ2-6, with D maybe TRBD1 (5 bases). Germline V gene data show CDR1 as SGHRS and CDR2 as YFSETQ. V lost 3 bases and J 0 bases, leaving 10 bases between the germline ends. This CDR3 spans 16 amino acids. The CDR3 bases are TGCGCCAGCAGCTCAGACAGCAACTCTGGGGCCAACGTCCTGACTTTC. Encoded protein: CASSSDSNSGANVLTF. Full variable domain (outside the CDR3, taken from reference TRBV5-1 and TRBJ2-6): KAGVTQTPRYLIKTRGQQVTLSCSPISGHRSVSWYQQTPGQGLQFLFEYFSETQRNKGNFPGRFSGRQFSNSRSEMNVSTLELGDSALYLCASSSDSNSGANVLTFGAGSRLTVL.

The chain joins TRBV2 to TRBJ1-6, with 8 bases lining up with TRBD1. CDR1 and CDR2 (germline): SNHLY, FYNNEI. The J segment lost 6 bases and the V segment lost 8 bases, leaving 6 bases of the junction unmatched. The length of the CDR3 is 14 residues. The CDR3 spells CASSDDRGNSPLHF. The CDR3 DNA reads TGTGCCAGCTCTGACGACAGGGGTAATTCACCCCTCCACTTT.

V gene TRBV5-1 combines with J gene TRBJ2-5; TRBD1 or TRBD2 may be the D gene (5 bases each). The CDR3 runs 16 residues. CDR1 and CDR2 (germline): SGHRS, YFSETQ. Trimming stripped 6 bases from V and 2 bases from J, with 20 bases between. CDR3 residues: CASKSLPGRGQETQYF. CDR3 sequence (DNA): TGCGCCAGCAAGAGTCTCCCGGGGCGCGGTCAAGAGACCCAGTACTTC.

A few counts support this clone. The gene calls are TRBV19 and TRBJ1-2; no clear D gene. The V end was cut by 0 bases, the J end by 4 bases, with 9 bases between. Looked up from germline, CDR1 is LNHDA and CDR2 is SQIVND (reference sequence). CDR3 length: 14 amino acids. CDR3 DNA sequence: TGTGCCAGTAGTATAGACGTCCAGGTCTATGGCTACACCTTC. This encodes CASSIDVQVYGYTF.

Note on this clone: Compared with germline, one end of the junction differs, possibly owing to a read error. The chain links TRBV6-1 to TRBJ1-5, with 8 positions matching TRBD1. The CDR3 sequence is 15 residues long. The germline V gene encodes CDR1 MNHNS and CDR2 SASEGT. The CDR3 region is CASREDRGGNQPQHF. Here the CDR3 DNA reads TGTGCCAGCAGGGAAGACAGGGGAGGCAATCAGCCCCAGCATTTT.

A note on this clone: Other DNA sequences in the same sample also yield this CDR3. V usage is TRBV5-1 and J usage is TRBJ2-5; the D gene is possibly TRBD2 (5 bases). V gave up 0 bases and J gave up 2 bases, with 8 bases separating them. The CDR3 totals 14 residues. Germline loops: CDR1 SGHRS, CDR2 YFSETQ. CDR3 sequence: CASSLAGIQETQYF. As DNA, the CDR3 is TGCGCCAGCAGCTTGGCGGGAATTCAAGAGACCCAGTACTTC.

The chain combines TRBV7-9 with TRBJ2-7, with 8 nucleotides matching TRBD2. This CDR3 has 15 amino acids. Germline V CDR1 and CDR2: SEHNR, FQNEAQ (reference sequence). J was trimmed by 0 bases and V by 5 bases; bases with no gene match: 6. CDR3 sequence: CASSPGSGSSYEQYF. The CDR3 region has the DNA TGTGCCAGCAGCCCCGGAAGCGGGAGCTCCTACGAGCAGTACTTC.

The J gene is TRBJ1-1, the V gene TRBV7-2; possibly TRBD1 for D (5 bases). V was clipped by 3 bases and J by 4 bases, with 12 bases between them. This CDR3 is 14 amino acids long. CDR1 is SGHTA and CDR2 is FQGNSA in the germline V gene. The CDR3 nucleotides are TGTGCCAGCAGCTTCCCGGGAGGGACCACTGAAGCTTTCTTT. Residues: CASSFPGGTTEAFF.

The chain combines TRBV6-1 with TRBJ2-3; TRBD1 is a possible D gene (5 bases). The CDR3 consists of 16 residues. Per the germline V gene, CDR1 is MNHNS and CDR2 is SASEGT. Trimming took off 1 base at V and 1 base at J, with 12 bases between the two ends. The CDR3 here is CASSEVKGSGTDTQYF. DNA of the CDR3: TGTGCCAGCAGTGAAGTTAAGGGGTCGGGCACAGATACGCAGTATTTT.

The CDR3 nucleotides read TGTGCCAGCAGCCCCTGGGGGCCCTTGTCGTATTTT. It encodes CASSPWGPLSYF. The rearrangement links TRBV7-2 to TRBJ2-3, with D perhaps TRBD1 (6 bases). Germline values: CDR1 SGHTA, CDR2 FQGNSA. V was cut by 5 bases and J by 14 bases, with 17 bases left in between. The length of the CDR3 is 12 residues.

This chain joins TRBV28 and TRBJ2-5; D could derive from TRBD1 or TRBD2 (5 bases each). The CDR3 loop spans 13 amino acids. The germline gives CDR1 MDHEN, CDR2 SYDVKM. The V and J ends lost 5 bases and 4 bases respectively, with 11 bases between them. CDR3: CASSQGTPETQYF. CDR3 bases: TGTGCCAGCAGTCAAGGGACCCCAGAGACCCAGTACTTC.

This clone occurred once. V is TRBV5-1 and J is TRBJ2-7; perhaps TRBD1 as D (5 bases). The CDR3 sequence is 15 residues long. V was shortened by 3 bases and J by 9 bases, with 22 bases between the two germline ends. CDR1 SGHRS and CDR2 YFSETQ come from the germline V gene. CDR3 loop: CASSSDSPPKDRQYF. In nucleotides, the CDR3 is TGCGCCAGCAGCTCCGACAGTCCCCCGAAGGACCGGCAGTACTTC.

V usage is TRBV6-6 and J usage is TRBJ2-7; TRBD2 matches 8 bases. CDR1 MNHNY and CDR2 SVGAGI come from the germline V gene (reference sequence). The CDR3 is 14 residues long. After removal of 5 bases from V and 3 bases from J, the junction contained 6 bases not matched to a gene. DNA for the CDR3: TGTGCCAGCAGTCCACGGGGGGGCGTCTACGAGCAGTACTTC. Translated, it gives CASSPRGGVYEQYF.

This clone was detected only once. CDR3 bases: TGCAGTGCGGAGGCCGATGAAAAACTGTTTTTT. As protein: CSAEADEKLFF. The rearrangement joins TRBV20-1 to TRBJ1-4; D not certain. CDR3 length: 11 amino acids. CDR1 and CDR2 (germline): DFQATT, SNEGSKA (reference sequence). Deletions cut 6 bases from V and 6 bases from J, with 8 bases between.

This clone was observed a handful of times. This rearrangement joins TRBV28 to TRBJ2-5; 8 bases align to TRBD1. In germline, CDR1 is MDHEN, CDR2 SYDVKM. Unmatched junction bases numbered 8, after V lost 3 bases and J lost 5 bases. This CDR3 comprises 15 residues. The CDR3 sequence: CASSFPDRVRETQYF. CDR3 sequence (DNA): TGTGCCAGCAGTTTCCCGGACAGGGTGAGGGAGACCCAGTACTTC.

This clone was seen a handful of times. The sample contains more than one DNA sequence encoding this CDR3. The V call is TRBV11-2, the J call TRBJ1-1; unclear D gene. The length of the CDR3 is 14 residues. V shed 2 bases and J shed 1 base, with 8 bases lying between them. Germline-derived CDR1 and CDR2 are SGHAT and FQNNGV. The CDR3 protein is CASSLRAGNTEAFF. The CDR3 DNA sequence: TGTGCCAGCAGCTTAAGGGCAGGGAACACTGAAGCTTTCTTT.